Listed here are 23 T cell receptor beta chains from one sample, sequenced in a study of OX40 agonist ivuxolimab in advanced cancers. The repertoire was sequenced with immunoSEQ multiplex PCR; TCRdb's copy has only in-frame clones and lacks some. The table records some 100,000 clones, 75% to 90% of them present only once. The specimen comprised CD4+ or CD8+ T cells sorted from blood, sampled in a trial of the OX40 agonist ivuxolimab. The source of these receptors is an adult with an advanced solid tumor such as melanoma, head and neck, liver or kidney cancer.

This chain links TRBV11-2 with TRBJ1-2; the D is unclear. Per the germline V gene, CDR1 is SGHAT and CDR2 is FQNNGV. Between the trimmed V and J ends, which lost 6 bases and 2 bases, there was a span of 13 bases. The CDR3 length is 14 residues. CDR3 in amino acids: CASSTRSDNYGYTF. CDR3 bases: TGTGCCAGCAGTACTCGATCGGACAACTATGGCTACACCTTC.

The CDR3 is CASSYEITGTGELFF. The DNA of the CDR3 is TGTGCCAGCAGTTACGAGATCACGGGCACCGGGGAGCTGTTTTTT. The chain employs TRBV6-5 and TRBJ2-2; no clear D. Trimming removed 2 bases at V and 4 bases at J, with 11 bases between. Germline CDR1 and CDR2: MNHEY and SVGAGI. The length of the CDR3 is 15 residues.

This clone was picked up a small number of times. This chain uses TRBV18 with TRBJ1-6, with TRBD1 as a possible D gene (5 bases). V lost 3 bases and J 9 bases, leaving 18 bases between the germline ends. The CDR3 loop spans 16 amino acids. Germline V gives CDR1 KGHSH, CDR2 LQKENI. In nucleotides, the CDR3 is TGTGCCAGCTCACCTAAAGACGGATCTCAGGGTTCACCCCTCCACTTT. It translates to CASSPKDGSQGSPLHF.

The genes are TRBV6-1 and TRBJ2-7; 11 nucleotides match TRBD2. The CDR3 has 14 residues. Germline CDR1 MNHNS, CDR2 SASEGT. The V segment lost 4 bases and the J segment 6 bases; nucleotides outside the gene matches: 5. The CDR3 here is CASSVGTSGTEQYF. CDR3 coding DNA: TGTGCCAGCAGTGTCGGGACTAGCGGCACCGAGCAGTACTTC.

J is TRBJ2-4 and V is TRBV2; TRBD2 agrees at 11 bases. J was trimmed by 1 base and V by 5 bases; bases with no gene match: 10. The germline V gene has CDR1 SNHLY and CDR2 FYNNEI. The length of the CDR3 is 18 residues. The CDR3 loop is CASSLAGGIDRAKNIQYF. The CDR3 DNA reads as TGTGCCAGCAGTCTAGCGGGGGGCATAGATCGGGCCAAAAACATTCAGTACTTC. Combining the CDR3 with reference TRBV2 and TRBJ2-4 gives the whole variable domain EPEVTQTPSHQVTQMGQEVILRCVPISNHLYFYWYRQILGQKVEFLVSFYNNEISEKSEIFDDQFSVERPDGSNFTLKIRSTKLEDSAMYFCASSLAGGIDRAKNIQYFGAGTRLSVL.

The chain has TRBV6-1 and TRBJ2-3; D remains ambiguous. This CDR3 region has 14 residues. Germline V lookup: CDR1 MNHNS, CDR2 SASEGT. The germline V and J ends were trimmed by 6 bases and 0 bases, with 10 bases remaining between them. The chain's CDR3 is CASSLVGSTDTQYF. CDR3 in DNA: TGTGCCAGCAGCCTGGTGGGCAGCACAGATACGCAGTATTTT.

The genes are TRBV6-6 and TRBJ2-1; 10 bases fit TRBD2. After removal of 6 bases from V and 6 bases from J, the junction contained 5 bases not matched to a gene. This CDR3 has 14 amino acids. The germline CDR1 and CDR2 sequences are MNHNY and SVGAGI (reference sequence). CDR3 in amino acids: CASRRTSGSNEQFF. CDR3 sequence (DNA): TGTGCCAGCAGAAGGACTAGCGGAAGCAATGAGCAGTTCTTC.

The chain carries TRBV7-9 and TRBJ1-1; the D is unclear. V was trimmed by 2 bases and J by 0 bases, leaving 7 bases between them. This CDR3 spans 14 amino acids. Germline lookup yields CDR1 SEHNR and CDR2 FQNEAQ (reference sequence). The CDR3 is CASSLTGMNTEAFF. CDR3 bases: TGTGCCAGCAGCTTAACGGGTATGAACACTGAAGCTTTCTTT.

The chain couples TRBV27 to TRBJ2-2; 10 bases agree with TRBD2. The CDR3 runs to 16 residues. The junction had 6 bases not matched to a gene; V was cut back by 5 bases and J by 3 bases. CDR1 is MNHEY and CDR2 is SMNVEV in the germline V gene (reference sequence). CDR3 bases: TGTGCCAGCAGTCCCAGCGGGAGGGCCGACACCGGGGAGCTGTTTTTT. It codes for CASSPSGRADTGELFF.

The gene calls are TRBV6-6 and TRBJ1-5, with D possibly being TRBD1 (5 bases). The CDR3 sequence is 16 residues long. V lost 0 bases to trimming and J lost 3 bases, with 12 bases between them. Germline assignment: CDR1 MNHNY and CDR2 SVGAGI (reference sequence). This chain's CDR3 is CASSYSAGSDNQPQHF. The CDR3 nucleotides are TGTGCCAGCAGTTACTCGGCAGGGTCCGACAATCAGCCCCAGCATTTT.

This clone was seen a single time. The chain uses TRBV6-5 and TRBJ2-4, with D perhaps TRBD1 (8 bases). The CDR3 is 14 residues long. The V end lost 6 bases, the J end lost 15 bases, and 24 bases lay between the germline ends. Germline-derived CDR1 and CDR2 are MNHEY and SVGAGI. The CDR3 region is CASRENGQGGDRYF. The CDR3 DNA is TGTGCCAGCAGGGAAAACGGACAGGGAGGGGATCGGTACTTC.

The genes are TRBV20-1 and TRBJ2-7; D unresolved. This CDR3 comprises 10 residues. CDR1 is DFQATT and CDR2 is SNEGSKA in the germline V gene (reference sequence). Trimming took off 4 bases at V and 3 bases at J, with 4 bases between the two ends. The CDR3 here is CSAKNYEQYF. DNA for the CDR3: TGCAGTGCTAAAAACTACGAGCAGTACTTC.

The rearrangement joins TRBV5-1 to TRBJ2-1; D may be TRBD1 or TRBD2 (6 bases each). Germline CDR1 and CDR2: SGHRS and YFSETQ. The CDR3 spans 17 residues. The V and J ends lost 4 bases and 0 bases respectively, with 17 bases between them. This CDR3 reads CASSLFGGTSSYNEQFF. The CDR3 DNA sequence: TGCGCCAGCAGCCTATTCGGGGGCACCAGCTCCTACAATGAGCAGTTCTTC. The full variable domain, rest sourced from reference TRBV5-1 and TRBJ2-1, is KAGVTQTPRYLIKTRGQQVTLSCSPISGHRSVSWYQQTPGQGLQFLFEYFSETQRNKGNFPGRFSGRQFSNSRSEMNVSTLELGDSALYLCASSLFGGTSSYNEQFFGPGTRLTVL.

The rearrangement joins TRBV2 to TRBJ1-1, with D unclear. The CDR3 is 12 amino acids. V gave up 2 bases and J gave up 11 bases, with 12 bases separating them. CDR1 is SNHLY and CDR2 is FYNNEI in the germline V gene. CDR3 sequence (DNA): TGTGCCAGCAGTGAACGGCGAAAGTACGCTTTCTTT. Amino acid sequence: CASSERRKYAFF.

This clone was seen once. The chain uses TRBV14 and TRBJ1-2, with TRBD1 as a possible D gene (5 bases). The CDR3 runs to 13 residues. Between the trimmed V and J ends, which lost 4 bases and 8 bases, there was a span of 14 bases. Germline V gene sequence: CDR1 SGHDN, CDR2 FVKESK. CDR3 region: CASSPIQGGGYTF. In nucleotides, the CDR3 is TGTGCCAGCAGCCCAATCCAGGGAGGGGGCTACACCTTC.

V gene TRBV30 combines with J gene TRBJ2-4, with 11 bases that match TRBD2. Trimming cost V 2 bases and J 1 base; bases outside gene matches: 16. Germline assignment: CDR1 GTSNPN and CDR2 SVGIG (reference sequence). The CDR3 consists of 20 residues. CDR3 bases: TGTGCCTGGAGTACCCGTCGAGTAGCGGGGGGGCAGTGGGCCAAAAACATTCAGTACTTC. Protein sequence: CAWSTRRVAGGQWAKNIQYF.

The J gene is TRBJ1-5, the V gene TRBV19; 9 bases are a match to TRBD1. V shed 5 bases and J 4 bases; nucleotides not matched to a gene: 6. CDR1 is LNHDA and CDR2 is SQIVND in the germline V gene (reference sequence). The CDR3 covers 15 residues. The CDR3 nucleotides are TGTGCCAGTAGTTTCCGACAGGGGGGAAATCAGCCCCAGCATTTT. Its translation is CASSFRQGGNQPQHF.

This chain links TRBV6-6 with TRBJ2-7, with 9 bases matching TRBD2. Germline CDR1 reads MNHNY; CDR2 reads SVGAGI (reference sequence). CDR3 length: 14 amino acids. V lost 3 bases and J lost 6; bases outside the gene matches: 6. CDR3 region: CASSYSGREAEQYF. In nucleotides, the CDR3 is TGTGCCAGCAGTTATAGCGGGAGAGAGGCCGAGCAGTACTTC.

The chain uses TRBV19 and TRBJ1-5; D is ambiguous. CDR1 is LNHDA and CDR2 is SQIVND in the germline V gene (reference sequence). The length of the CDR3 is 13 residues. With 7 bases removed from V and 5 bases from J, the gap between germline ends came to 12 bases. The CDR3 nucleotides read TGTGCCAGTACCCTGGGCCGGGATCAGCCCCAGCATTTT. Residues: CASTLGRDQPQHF.

There are a few counts of this clone. This sequence joins TRBV5-1 and TRBJ1-5; 10 bases match TRBD1. The CDR3 length is 16 residues. Germline V gives CDR1 SGHRS, CDR2 YFSETQ. Germline trimming cut 5 bases from V and 7 bases from J; bases unmatched to any gene: 12. CDR3 nucleotide sequence: TGCGCCAGCAGTTTAGGGGCGACAGGGGGCGGGCAGCCCCAGCATTTT. Translating it yields CASSLGATGGGQPQHF. The variable domain in full, completed from reference TRBV5-1 and TRBJ1-5, reads KAGVTQTPRYLIKTRGQQVTLSCSPISGHRSVSWYQQTPGQGLQFLFEYFSETQRNKGNFPGRFSGRQFSNSRSEMNVSTLELGDSALYLCASSLGATGGGQPQHFGDGTRLSIL.

CDR3 in DNA: TGTGCCAGCAGAGCACCCGGGACAGGGGGTTCAGAGACCCAGTACTTC. Its protein is CASRAPGTGGSETQYF. This sequence joins TRBV2 and TRBJ2-5; 11 nucleotides align to TRBD1. CDR3 length: 16 residues. Trimming took 6 bases from V and 4 from J; bases not matched to a gene: 10. Germline assignment: CDR1 SNHLY and CDR2 FYNNEI.

The chain recombines TRBV19 with TRBJ2-1; 9 bases fit TRBD1. J lost 9 bases, V lost 3 bases, and 9 bases had no gene match. The CDR3 has 15 residues. Germline V lookup: CDR1 LNHDA, CDR2 SQIVND (reference sequence). The CDR3 region is CASSIEQGASIEQFF. In DNA form, the CDR3 reads TGTGCCAGTAGTATTGAACAGGGGGCGAGTATTGAGCAGTTCTTC. Supplemented by reference TRBV19 and TRBJ2-1, the full variable domain reads DGGITQSPKYLFRKEGQNVTLSCEQNLNHDAMYWYRQDPGQGLRLIYYSQIVNDFQKGDIAEGYSVSREKKESFPLTVTSAQKNPTAFYLCASSIEQGASIEQFFGPGTRLTVL.

V usage is TRBV5-4 and J usage is TRBJ2-1, with 11 bases that match TRBD2. V shed 4 bases, J shed 12 bases, and the junction held 12 bases outside the gene matches. The CDR3 extends over 15 amino acids. Germline V gene lookup returns CDR1 SGHNT and CDR2 YYREEE (reference sequence). CDR3 nucleotides: TGTGCCAGCAGCCCGGGACTAGCGGAGGCACAAGTGCAGTTCTTC. Amino acid sequence: CASSPGLAEAQVQFF.